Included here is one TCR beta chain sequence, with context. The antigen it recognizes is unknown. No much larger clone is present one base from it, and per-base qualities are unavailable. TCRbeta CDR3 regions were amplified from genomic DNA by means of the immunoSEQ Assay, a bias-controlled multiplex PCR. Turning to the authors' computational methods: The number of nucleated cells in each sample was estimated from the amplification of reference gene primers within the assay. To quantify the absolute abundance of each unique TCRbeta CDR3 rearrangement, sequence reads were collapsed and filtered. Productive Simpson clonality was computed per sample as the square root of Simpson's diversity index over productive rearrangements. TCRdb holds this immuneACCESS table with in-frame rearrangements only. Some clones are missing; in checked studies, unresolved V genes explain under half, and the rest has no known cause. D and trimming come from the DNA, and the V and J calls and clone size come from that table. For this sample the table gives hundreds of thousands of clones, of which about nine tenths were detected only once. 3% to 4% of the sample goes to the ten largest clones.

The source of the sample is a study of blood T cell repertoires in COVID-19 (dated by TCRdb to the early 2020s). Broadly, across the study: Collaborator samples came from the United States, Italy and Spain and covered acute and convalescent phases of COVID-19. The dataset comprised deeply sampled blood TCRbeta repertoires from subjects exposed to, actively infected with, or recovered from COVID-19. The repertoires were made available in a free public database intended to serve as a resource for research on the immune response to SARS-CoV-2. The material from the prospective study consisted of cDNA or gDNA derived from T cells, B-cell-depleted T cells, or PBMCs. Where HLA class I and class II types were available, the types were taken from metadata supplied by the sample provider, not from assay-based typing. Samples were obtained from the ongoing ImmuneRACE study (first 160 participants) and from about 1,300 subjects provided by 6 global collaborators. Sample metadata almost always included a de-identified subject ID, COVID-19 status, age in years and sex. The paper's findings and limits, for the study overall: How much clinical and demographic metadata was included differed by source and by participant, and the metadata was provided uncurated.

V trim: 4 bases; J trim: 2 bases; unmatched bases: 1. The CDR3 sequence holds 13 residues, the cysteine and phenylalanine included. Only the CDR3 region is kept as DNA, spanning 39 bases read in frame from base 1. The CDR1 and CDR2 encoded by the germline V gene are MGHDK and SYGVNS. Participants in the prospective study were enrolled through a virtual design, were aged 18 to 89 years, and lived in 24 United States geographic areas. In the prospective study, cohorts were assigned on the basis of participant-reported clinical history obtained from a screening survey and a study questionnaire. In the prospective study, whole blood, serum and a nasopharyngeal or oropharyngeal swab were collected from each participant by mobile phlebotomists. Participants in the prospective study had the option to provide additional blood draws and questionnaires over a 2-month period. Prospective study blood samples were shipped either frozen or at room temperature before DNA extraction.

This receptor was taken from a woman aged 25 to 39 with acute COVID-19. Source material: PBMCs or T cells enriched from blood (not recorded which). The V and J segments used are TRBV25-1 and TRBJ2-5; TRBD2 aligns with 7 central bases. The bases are TGTGCCAGCAGTGTGGGGGGGCAAGAGACCCAGTACTTC. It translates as CASSVGGQETQYF.